The 4 T cell receptor beta chains below come from one sample, sequenced in a study of early T cells in non-severe SARS-CoV-2 infection. TCRdb re-derived calls from the 5' RACE reads in MiXCR, one entry per CDR3 protein. The table lists about 46,000 distinct CDR3 sequences, 9.3% of them singletons. The sequenced material came from whole blood. These receptors originate from an adult who was a healthcare worker with PCR-confirmed SARS-CoV-2 infection or an uninfected control (not recorded which).

This clonotype has a count of ten or more. DNA for the CDR3: TGTGCCAGCAGCTTAGGGTTACGGGTTGATGAGCAGTTCTTC. Translating gives CASSLGLRVDEQFF. The chain combines TRBV7-2 with TRBJ2-1, with no clear D. Trimming cost V 1 base and J 8 bases, with 12 bases left between them. This CDR3 has 14 amino acids. The germline V gene has CDR1 SGHTA and CDR2 FQGNSA. Variable domain in full (rest from reference TRBV7-2 and TRBJ2-1): GAGVSQSPSNKVTEKGKDVELRCDPISGHTALYWYRQSLGQGLEFLIYFQGNSAPDKSGLPSDRFSAERTGGSVSTLTIQRTQQEDSAVYLCASSLGLRVDEQFFGPGTRLTVL.

This clonotype occurred many times. V is TRBV29-1 and J is TRBJ2-1; TRBD1 matches 7 bases. Unmatched junction bases numbered 5, after V lost 7 bases and J lost 2 bases. The CDR3 extends over 13 amino acids. Germline lookup yields CDR1 SQVTM and CDR2 ANQGSEA. CDR3 DNA sequence: TGCAGCGCTGACAGGGTCGCCTACAATGAGCAGTTCTTC. Translation: CSADRVAYNEQFF.

The gene calls are TRBV6-6 and TRBJ2-5; D is perhaps TRBD2 (6 bases). There are 17 residues in the CDR3. V dropped 4 bases and J dropped 2 bases, with 20 bases sitting between them. Per the germline V gene, CDR1 is MNHNY and CDR2 is SVGAGI (reference sequence). The CDR3 bases are TGTGCCAGCAGTTCGAATTCTCCCGGGACTCTACAAGAGACCCAGTACTTC. This encodes CASSSNSPGTLQETQYF.

This clonotype occurred many times. This rearrangement joins TRBV29-1 to TRBJ1-5; D gene uncertain. The CDR3 is 13 amino acids. Germline V gene data show CDR1 as SQVTM and CDR2 as ANQGSEA. Trimming shortened V by 5 bases and J by 7 bases, and 15 bases separated the two germline ends. CDR3 protein: CSVRTVGGQPQHF. For the CDR3, the DNA is TGCAGCGTTCGTACAGTGGGTGGGCAGCCCCAGCATTTT.